This T cell receptor beta chain was obtained from a study of cytomegalovirus exposure and HLA in healthy donors. Study-level results: Owing to their indistinguishability, certain V segments, notably TRBV6-2 and TRBV6-3, were excluded. Certain sequence variants were highly shared and formed a cluster, and this cluster was likely a sequencing artifact. A missense variant in DCLRE1C was later tied to TCR beta V- and J-gene trimming. Later on, an analysis showed TCR association rates differing by HLA locus, with DRB1 the most and HLA-C the fewest.

Concerning this clone: Antigen: not known.

CDR3 length: 13 residues. The V gene lost 11 bases and the J gene lost 3 bases, with 16 bases spanning the gap. The germline V gene has CDR1 SEHNR and CDR2 FQNEAQ (reference sequence). PCR employed 60 Vbeta and 13 Jbeta primers. The data were produced by immunoSEQ multiplex PCR, yet TCRdb's version contains in-frame clones alone and is incomplete. The sample lists more than 95,000 clones, about 76% occurring once. This sequence originates from a woman aged 60-75 years in good health and CMV-seropositive. The sequenced material came from PBMCs. V and J are TRBV7-9 and TRBJ1-1; D perhaps matches TRBD1 (6 bases). This CDR3 reads CAGSNRVDTEAFF. The CDR3 DNA sequence: TGTGCCGGTTCGAACAGGGTGGACACTGAAGCTTTCTTT.